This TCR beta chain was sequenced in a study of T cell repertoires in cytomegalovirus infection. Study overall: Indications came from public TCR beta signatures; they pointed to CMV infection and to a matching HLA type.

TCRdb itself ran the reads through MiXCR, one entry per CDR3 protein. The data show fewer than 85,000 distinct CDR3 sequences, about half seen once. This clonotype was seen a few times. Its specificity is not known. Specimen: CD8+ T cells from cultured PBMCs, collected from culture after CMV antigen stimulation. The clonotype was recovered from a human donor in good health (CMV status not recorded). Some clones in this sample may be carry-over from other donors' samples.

The chain's CDR3 is CASSQDSEKLFF. The CDR3, as DNA: TGCGCCAGCAGCCAGGACAGTGAAAAACTGTTTTTT. V and J are TRBV4-1 and TRBJ1-4, with D perhaps matching TRBD1 (6 bases). V shed 3 bases and J shed 7 bases, with 6 bases lying between them. This CDR3 is 12 amino acids long. Germline CDR1 MGHRA, CDR2 YSYEKL.